This passage covers 9 T cell receptor beta chains from one sample sequenced in a study of T cells in Graves' hyperthyroidism and ophthalmopathy. Researchers amplified the TCR beta CDR3 regions from RNA transcripts. Initially, a first-round RT-PCR of the TCR CDR3 employed the HTBI primer set. TCRdb reprocessed the multiplex PCR reads via MiXCR and lists one record per CDR3 protein. This table holds about 580,000 distinct CDR3 sequences, about half found once. The specimen was peripheral blood or thyroid tissue (not recorded which). These receptors came from a young woman with Graves' hyperthyroidism.

The table lists this clonotype with many counts. This chain uses TRBV29-1 with TRBJ2-7, with 7 nucleotides matching TRBD1. The CDR3 extends over 14 amino acids. Trimming cost V 5 bases and J 2 bases; bases outside gene matches: 9. The V gene's germline CDR1 is SQVTM and CDR2 ANQGSEA. CDR3 residues: CSVYGTEGTYEQYF. The CDR3 nucleotides are TGCAGCGTTTATGGGACAGAAGGAACCTACGAGCAGTACTTC.

The V call is TRBV30, the J call TRBJ1-1, with D tentatively TRBD1 (6 bases). V was cut by 3 bases and J by 1 base, with 12 bases left in between. Germline assignment: CDR1 GTSNPN and CDR2 SVGIG (reference sequence). This CDR3 region has 14 residues. The CDR3 DNA is TGTGCCTGGAGAGATACACAGGGGAACACTGAAGCTTTCTTT. This codes for CAWRDTQGNTEAFF. Combining the CDR3 with reference TRBV30 and TRBJ1-1 gives the whole variable domain SQTIHQWPATLVQPVGSPLSLECTVEGTSNPNLYWYRQAAGRGLQLLFYSVGIGQISSEVPQNLSASRPQDRQFILSSKKLLLSDSGFYLCAWRDTQGNTEAFFGQGTRLTVV.

This chain connects TRBV12-3 or TRBV12-4 to TRBJ1-2; TRBD1 is a possible D gene (6 bases). CDR3 length: 15 amino acids. V lost 6 bases and J lost 4, with 18 bases in between. CDR3: CASSKGGAFGYGYTF. DNA for the CDR3: TGTGCCAGCAGCAAAGGGGGGGCGTTTGGCTATGGCTACACCTTC.

This chain links TRBV7-6 with TRBJ2-6, with D hard to call. The CDR3 spans 16 residues. CDR1 and CDR2 from the germline V gene are SGHVS and FNYEAQ. V lost 8 bases, J lost 4 bases, and 18 bases lay in between. CDR3 region: CASSNRVNTGANVLTF. CDR3 in DNA: TGTGCCAGCTCTAACCGGGTCAACACCGGGGCCAACGTCCTGACTTTC.

As to this clonotype: A much larger clone lies a single base off, so this may be a read error. The chain has TRBV13 and TRBJ2-2; D is uncertain. Per the germline V gene, CDR1 is PRHDT and CDR2 is FYEKMQ (reference sequence). The CDR3 has 12 amino acids. V was pared by 9 bases and J by 7 bases, with 12 bases between. In DNA form, the CDR3 reads TGTGCCAGGACCGCTCCCGGCGGGGAGCTGTTTTTT. It codes for CARTAPGGELFF.

V usage is TRBV2 and J usage is TRBJ2-7; 7 bases fit TRBD1. Germline V gives CDR1 SNHLY, CDR2 FYNNEI. After removal of 6 bases from V and 6 bases from J, the junction contained 5 bases not matched to a gene. This CDR3 has 12 amino acids. The CDR3, as DNA: TGTGCCAGCAGCGACAGGGCGGTCGAGCAGTACTTC. It yields the protein CASSDRAVEQYF.

There are many counts of this clonotype. The chain combines TRBV5-1 with TRBJ1-1; 7 positions agree with TRBD1. V trimming: 4 bases; J trimming: 3 bases; junction bases outside the gene matches: 6. The CDR3 covers 14 residues. Germline assignment: CDR1 SGHRS and CDR2 YFSETQ. The DNA for the CDR3 is TGCGCCAGCAGCGTGACAGGGTCTTACACTGAAGCTTTCTTT. It codes for CASSVTGSYTEAFF.

At least ten counts were recorded for this clonotype. The chain combines TRBV6-5 with TRBJ1-5, with D perhaps matching TRBD1 (5 bases). V was shortened by 1 base and J by 4 bases, with 14 bases between the two germline ends. This CDR3 has 16 residues. CDR1 is MNHEY, CDR2 SVGAGI, per germline. As DNA, the CDR3 is TGTGCCAGCAGTTACTTGGGATCAGGGAGAAATCAGCCCCAGCATTTT. It yields the protein CASSYLGSGRNQPQHF.

The chain employs TRBV29-1 and TRBJ2-3; D is unclear. Germline assignment: CDR1 SQVTM and CDR2 ANQGSEA. The CDR3 runs 12 residues. The V end was cut by 3 bases, the J end by 2 bases, with 6 bases between. The CDR3 protein is CSVDYPTDTQYF. The DNA of the CDR3 is TGCAGCGTTGATTACCCCACAGATACGCAGTATTTT.